This T cell receptor (beta chain) is drawn from a study of T cell changes during pregnancy in multiple sclerosis. Assay: immunoSEQ multiplex PCR; the TCRdb copy retains only in-frame clones and omits some. Of about 76,000 clones in the sample, approximately 94% are singletons; the top ten hold less than 0.6%. This TCR was recovered from a female donor with multiple sclerosis, enrolled in a pregnancy study. The sample consisted of peripheral blood, taken in the third trimester of pregnancy.

CDR3 residues: CASSLRQGDPNTEAFF. CDR3 DNA sequence: TGTGCCAGCAGCCTCCGACAGGGGGACCCGAACACTGAAGCTTTCTTT. The rearrangement joins TRBV4-2 to TRBJ1-1, with 9 positions matching TRBD1. The V gene's germline CDR1 is LGHNA and CDR2 YNFKEQ. Trimming at V came to 4 bases and at J to 1 base, leaving 7 bases not matched to a gene. This CDR3 is built from 16 residues.